Following are 8 T cell receptor beta chains from one sample sequenced in a study of T-cell memory formation after mild COVID-19. TCRdb reprocessed the 5' RACE reads via MiXCR and lists one record per CDR3 protein. The sample gives roughly 620,000 distinct CDR3 sequences, roughly 18% of which show up once; 9.5% to 15% is in the top ten. The specimen was PBMCs or a T cell subset sorted from them (not recorded which). Source of these receptors: an adult woman who had mild COVID-19 (a few samples of this study predate the infection). Cell type and time point are not known.

This clonotype was picked up a small number of times. V and J are TRBV6-1 and TRBJ1-5, with D possibly matching TRBD1 (5 bases). Trimming pared 7 bases from V and 6 bases from J, leaving 13 bases between. CDR3 length: 13 amino acids. Germline V CDR1 and CDR2: MNHNS, SASEGT. As DNA, the CDR3 is TGTGCCAGCACCGCAGGGCCGGGTCAGCCCCAGCATTTT. Protein: CASTAGPGQPQHF.

Comment on this clonotype: A much larger clone lies a single base off, so this may be a read error. The gene calls are TRBV6-1 and TRBJ2-4, with D unresolved. CDR1 and CDR2 from the germline V gene are MNHNS and SASEGT. There are 13 residues in the CDR3. Here the CDR3 DNA reads TGTGCCAGAAGTGAAGACCCCGACGACATTCAGTACTTC. It is translated as CARSEDPDDIQYF.

This chain links TRBV12-3 or TRBV12-4 with TRBJ2-1, with D perhaps given as TRBD1 or TRBD2 (5 bases each). V lost 5 bases and J lost 7, with 21 bases in between. The CDR3 covers 16 residues. For the CDR3, the DNA is TGTGCCAGCAGTCCTTTGGCTGGGGGTGTGTATAATGAGCAGTTCTTC. This encodes CASSPLAGGVYNEQFF.

The rearrangement links TRBV6-5 to TRBJ2-3; D may correspond to TRBD1 or TRBD2 (6 bases each). Trimming took off 2 bases at V and 0 bases at J, with 9 bases between the two ends. Germline V gene sequence: CDR1 MNHEY, CDR2 SVGAGI. The CDR3 runs to 15 residues. CDR3 coding DNA: TGTGCCAGCAGTTACCGGGGGCTGAGCACAGATACGCAGTATTTT. It specifies CASSYRGLSTDTQYF.

A few counts support this clonotype. The V and J genes are TRBV20-1 and TRBJ1-1; weak D call: TRBD1 (5 bases). The germline CDR1 and CDR2 sequences are DFQATT and SNEGSKA (reference sequence). The CDR3 is 13 residues long. V gave up 6 bases and J gave up 1 base, with 12 bases separating them. In DNA form, the CDR3 reads TGCAGTGCCAGGCGGGGACCGAACACTGAAGCTTTCTTT. The encoded protein is CSARRGPNTEAFF.

Concerning this clonotype itself: A junction boundary mismatches the germline segment, possibly from a read error. The chain is built from TRBV3-1 and TRBJ2-4; a possible D gene is TRBD2 (6 bases). The CDR3 has 12 amino acids. CDR1 and CDR2 (germline): LGHDT, YNNKEL (reference sequence). CDR3 in amino acids: CDSSRSGNIQYF. The CDR3 DNA sequence: TGTGACAGCAGCCGTAGCGGAAACATTCAGTACTTC. Drawing the rest from reference TRBV3-1 and TRBJ2-4, the complete variable domain is DTAVSQTPKYLVTQMGNDKSIKCEQNLGHDTMYWYKQDSKKFLKIMFSYNNKELIINETVPNRFSPKSPDKAHLNLHINSLELGDSAVYFCDSSRSGNIQYFGAGTRLSVL.

This sequence joins TRBV6-2 or TRBV6-3 and TRBJ2-5; 8 bases agree with TRBD2. CDR3 length: 15 amino acids. Germline CDR1 MNHEY, CDR2 SVGEGT. J lost 4 bases, V lost 5 bases, and 9 bases had no gene match. The CDR3 here is CASSRAGVERETQYF. The CDR3 region has the DNA TGTGCCAGCAGTCGAGCGGGAGTGGAGAGAGAGACCCAGTACTTC.

CDR3 region: CASSLAWGTNEQFF. The CDR3 DNA is TGTGCCAGCAGCTTAGCATGGGGTACCAATGAGCAGTTCTTC. The rearrangement uses TRBV7-6 and TRBJ2-1, with D unresolved. V lost 0 bases, J lost 6 bases, and 9 bases lay in between. CDR3 length: 14 amino acids. Per germline, CDR1 SGHVS and CDR2 FNYEAQ.